This T cell receptor beta chain was obtained from a study of PD-1 blockade in mismatch repair-deficient tumors. The overall study: Patients had eleven to twelve mismatch repair-deficient cancer types and were previously treated and progressing.

All patients were mismatch repair deficient, assessed by either PCR or immunohistochemistry. TCRs were sequenced from three patients responding to pembrolizumab. V shed 5 bases and J shed 5 bases, with 7 bases lying between them. Germline V gene data show CDR1 as MDHEN and CDR2 as SYDVKM. The CDR3 totals 11 residues. In regard to this clone: Its antigen is unidentified.

Study-level findings and limits: Tumor-resident clones, often absent from pretreatment blood, expanded after pembrolizumab and then contracted.

Data came from immunoSEQ multiplex PCR; TCRdb stores just in-frame clones and leaves some out. In the table there are tens of thousands of clones, around 80% of which are singletons. The receptor's source is an adult with mismatch repair-deficient cancer. The V gene is TRBV28, the J gene TRBJ2-7; D unresolved. The sample consisted of peripheral blood, taken 4 weeks after starting pembrolizumab. CDR3 bases: TGTGCCAGCAGTCTTGACCACGAGCAGTACTTC. This translates into CASSLDHEQYF. Filled out from reference TRBV28 and TRBJ2-7, the complete variable domain reads DVKVTQSSRYLVKRTGEKVFLECVQDMDHENMFWYRQDPGLGLRLIYFSYDVKMKEKGDIPEGYSVSREKKERFSLILESASTNQTSMYLCASSLDHEQYFGPGTRLTVT.